What follows are 32 T cell receptor beta chains derived from one specimen sequenced in a study of graft-versus-host responses after intestinal transplantation. Labeling with CFSE marked about 200,000 responder cells, which were plated with about 200,000 irradiated, violet-dye-labeled stimulator cells. The assay was immunoSEQ multiplex PCR, and TCRdb's table has in-frame clones only and misses some. The sample lists about 14,000 clones; roughly 35% were seen once. This specimen consisted of alloreactive CD8+ T cells from a mixed lymphocyte reaction culture, obtained before intestinal transplant. Subset of the sample: CFSE-low proliferating T cells sorted from approximately six-day pre-transplant mixed lymphocyte reaction (GvH or HvG direction). The receptors derive from a human patient who received an intestinal transplant.

The V call is TRBV7-9, the J call TRBJ2-2, with D perhaps matching TRBD1 (5 bases). Germline CDR1 and CDR2: SEHNR and FQNEAQ (reference sequence). With 5 bases removed from V and 6 bases from J, the gap between germline ends came to 10 bases. The length of the CDR3 is 13 residues. The CDR3 DNA reads as TGTGCCAGCAGCCCAACAGGAGCCGGGGAGCTGTTTTTT. Amino acids: CASSPTGAGELFF.

The V call is TRBV27, the J call TRBJ2-7, with D unresolved. The V end lost 4 bases, the J end lost 2 bases, and 9 bases lay between the germline ends. CDR3 length: 13 residues. In germline, CDR1 is MNHEY, CDR2 SMNVEV (reference sequence). In nucleotides, the CDR3 is TGTGCCAGCAGTTCCTCCCCTACCTACGAGCAGTACTTC. Its translation: CASSSSPTYEQYF.

The chain has TRBV7-8 and TRBJ1-1; TRBD1 agrees at 10 bases. The germline V gene has CDR1 SGHVS and CDR2 FQNEAQ. This CDR3 comprises 15 residues. J was trimmed by 3 bases and V by 4 bases; bases with no gene match: 5. The CDR3 here is CASSSPDRGDTEAFF. CDR3 nucleotide sequence: TGTGCCAGCAGCTCCCCGGACAGGGGGGACACTGAAGCTTTCTTT.

This clone was seen only a few times. The chain carries TRBV4-1 and TRBJ2-5; D unresolved. Trimming stripped 1 base from V and 1 base from J, with 10 bases between. The CDR3 loop spans 15 amino acids. Germline V gene lookup returns CDR1 MGHRA and CDR2 YSYEKL. The CDR3 loop is CASSQGASLQETQYF. DNA for the CDR3: TGCGCCAGCAGCCAAGGGGCTTCCCTCCAAGAGACCCAGTACTTC.

The chain combines TRBV5-1 with TRBJ2-7, with 8 positions matching TRBD2. The CDR3 has 16 residues. Per germline, CDR1 SGHRS and CDR2 YFSETQ. J gave up 4 bases and V 4 bases, and 13 bases lay outside the gene matches. CDR3 DNA sequence: TGCGCCAGCAGCCCTGCTTGGGGCGGGGGGTGGTACGAGCAGTACTTC. Residues: CASSPAWGGGWYEQYF.

This clone turned up a few times. The V gene is TRBV10-3, the J gene TRBJ2-6, with 9 bases that match TRBD1. After removal of 8 bases from V and 1 base from J, the junction contained 6 bases not matched to a gene. The CDR3 runs 16 residues. Looked up from germline, CDR1 is ENHRY and CDR2 is SYGVKD. The CDR3 spells CAILGQGVSGANVLTF. In nucleotides, the CDR3 is TGTGCCATCCTGGGACAGGGTGTGTCTGGGGCCAACGTCCTGACTTTC.

V and J are TRBV11-2 and TRBJ2-7, with 8 bases lining up with TRBD2. Germline trimming cut 4 bases from V and 4 bases from J; bases unmatched to any gene: 12. Germline V gene data show CDR1 as SGHAT and CDR2 as FQNNGV. This CDR3 is 16 amino acids long. The chain's CDR3 is CASSSGFPGLGYEQYF. The CDR3 nucleotides read TGTGCCAGCAGCTCAGGATTTCCGGGACTAGGTTACGAGCAGTACTTC.

CDR3 sequence reads: CASSFEGVRPSEKLFF. DNA of the CDR3: TGTGCCAGCAGCTTCGAAGGGGTTAGGCCGTCTGAAAAACTGTTTTTT. The rearrangement uses TRBV7-9 and TRBJ1-4, with a possible D match to TRBD1 (5 bases). There are 16 residues in the CDR3. Germline lookup yields CDR1 SEHNR and CDR2 FQNEAQ (reference sequence). V lost 3 bases and J lost 7, with 18 bases in between. The whole variable domain, filled in from reference TRBV7-9 and TRBJ1-4, reads DTGVSQNPRHKITKRGQNVTFRCDPISEHNRLYWYRQTLGQGPEFLTYFQNEAQLEKSRLLSDRFSAERPKGSFSTLEIQRTEQGDSAMYLCASSFEGVRPSEKLFFGSGTQLSVL.

The gene calls are TRBV4-3 and TRBJ2-7; 7 bases line up with TRBD2. With V trimmed by 1 base and J by 2 bases, 5 bases remained unmatched. Germline V CDR1 and CDR2: LGHNA, YSLEER. The CDR3 loop spans 15 amino acids. This CDR3 reads CASSQGVAGPYEQYF. DNA for the CDR3: TGCGCCAGCAGCCAAGGGGTAGCGGGTCCCTACGAGCAGTACTTC.

This clone was observed a handful of times. The rearrangement joins TRBV4-3 to TRBJ2-3; D may be TRBD2 (5 bases). The CDR3 is 15 amino acids. Germline CDR1 and CDR2: LGHNA and YSLEER. V shed 0 bases and J shed 7 bases, with 14 bases lying between them. DNA for the CDR3: TGCGCCAGCAGCCAAGATAGGCCTAGCAGCAATACGCAGTATTTT. Its translation: CASSQDRPSSNTQYF.

This chain links TRBV19 with TRBJ2-5; 11 nucleotides match TRBD2. The J call is uncertain, as TRBJ2-7 better fits the DNA end. This CDR3 has 15 residues. The germline gives CDR1 LNHDA, CDR2 SQIVND (reference sequence). The CDR3 region has the DNA TGTGCCAGTAGTGGACTAGCGGGCCCTCTTTACGAGCAGTACTTC. As protein: CASSGLAGPLYEQYF.

The chain uses TRBV30 and TRBJ2-7; D not resolved. In germline, CDR1 is GTSNPN, CDR2 SVGIG (reference sequence). With 4 bases removed from V and 3 bases from J, the gap between germline ends came to 13 bases. This CDR3 comprises 13 residues. CDR3 DNA sequence: TGTGCCTGGACGCTAGGTTTAAACTACGAGCAGTACTTC. This sequence encodes CAWTLGLNYEQYF.

This chain joins TRBV5-6 and TRBJ2-3; 8 nucleotides match TRBD2. There are 16 residues in the CDR3. The junction had 10 bases not matched to a gene; V was cut back by 5 bases and J by 2 bases. Germline CDR1 reads SGHDT; CDR2 reads YYEEEE. CDR3 nucleotide sequence: TGTGCCAGCAGTGCGGGGGGCCGACCTTACACAGATACGCAGTATTTT. It is translated as CASSAGGRPYTDTQYF.

This clone came up a few times. The chain recombines TRBV29-1 with TRBJ2-7; TRBD1 is a possible D gene (5 bases). CDR1 SQVTM and CDR2 ANQGSEA come from the germline V gene. The CDR3 sequence is 13 residues long. V shed 1 base and J shed 2 bases, with 9 bases lying between them. The CDR3 sequence: CSVEGQNAYEQYF. DNA for the CDR3: TGCAGCGTTGAAGGACAGAATGCCTACGAGCAGTACTTC.

The chain is built from TRBV9 and TRBJ1-4; 9 bases line up with TRBD1. This CDR3 is 14 amino acids long. The germline gives CDR1 SGDLS, CDR2 YYNGEE. Germline trimming cut 2 bases from V and 7 bases from J; bases unmatched to any gene: 3. CDR3 DNA: TGTGCCAGCAGCGTCGGGACAGGGAGTGAAAAACTGTTTTTT. Translation: CASSVGTGSEKLFF.

This clone was seen more than once but under ten times. This chain uses TRBV6-6 with TRBJ1-2; TRBD1 might be the D (5 bases). Deletions cut 2 bases from V and 4 bases from J, with 8 bases between. The CDR3 runs to 13 residues. Germline V gene data show CDR1 as MNHNY and CDR2 as SVGAGI (reference sequence). In DNA form, the CDR3 reads TGTGCCAGCAGTTACGGCGGGGGCTATGGCTACACCTTC. Its protein is CASSYGGGYGYTF.

This clone appeared a single time. The chain has TRBV4-3 and TRBJ2-3; TRBD2 matches 10 bases. Germline trimming cut 6 bases from V and 1 base from J; bases unmatched to any gene: 4. This CDR3 is built from 15 residues. Per germline, CDR1 LGHNA and CDR2 YSLEER. In DNA form, the CDR3 reads TGCGCCAGCAGATACAGCGGGGGGGGCACAGATACGCAGTATTTT. Translating gives CASRYSGGGTDTQYF.

The chain links TRBV13 to TRBJ1-3, with 9 bases matching TRBD1. CDR3 length: 15 residues. Germline CDR1 is PRHDT and CDR2 is FYEKMQ (reference sequence). The ends lost 7 bases at V and 2 bases at J; junction bases unmatched: 6. The CDR3 is CASTSQGAAGNTIYF. The CDR3 nucleotides are TGTGCCAGCACCTCACAGGGGGCAGCTGGAAACACCATATATTTT.

This clone was recorded a few times. The V and J genes are TRBV11-2 and TRBJ1-1, with D unresolved. Germline V gives CDR1 SGHAT, CDR2 FQNNGV. The CDR3 has 15 amino acids. Trimming took 1 base from V and 1 from J, leaving 10 bases between them. CDR3 protein: CASSLVWAENTEAFF. The CDR3 nucleotides read TGTGCCAGCAGCTTAGTATGGGCCGAGAACACTGAAGCTTTCTTT.

This clone is classed as medium-sized. The chain employs TRBV5-6 and TRBJ1-1; D is possibly TRBD1 (6 bases). In germline, CDR1 is SGHDT, CDR2 YYEEEE. The CDR3 runs 16 residues. Trimming took 0 bases from V and 6 from J, leaving 18 bases between them. CDR3 in amino acids: CASSLGQGLAAAEAFF. Written as DNA, the CDR3 is TGTGCCAGCAGCTTGGGCCAGGGGTTGGCCGCCGCTGAAGCTTTCTTT. Using reference TRBV5-6 and TRBJ1-1 for the parts outside the CDR3, the full variable domain is DAGVTQSPTHLIKTRGQQVTLRCSPKSGHDTVSWYQQALGQGPQFIFQYYEEEERQRGNFPDRFSGHQFPNYSSELNVNALLLGDSALYLCASSLGQGLAAAEAFFGQGTRLTVV.

The chain couples TRBV7-8 to TRBJ2-7, with 7 nucleotides matching TRBD1. Germline loops: CDR1 SGHVS, CDR2 FQNEAQ. CDR3 length: 12 amino acids. J gave up 2 bases and V 7 bases, and 2 bases lay outside the gene matches. In DNA form, the CDR3 reads TGTGCCAGCAACGACAGGGCCTACGAGCAGTACTTC. Translated, it gives CASNDRAYEQYF.

The chain carries TRBV9 and TRBJ2-7; 9 bases match TRBD2. In germline, CDR1 is SGDLS, CDR2 YYNGEE. This CDR3 has 16 residues. J gave up 7 bases and V 4 bases, and 15 bases lay outside the gene matches. In DNA form, the CDR3 reads TGTGCCAGCAGCCGCCGGGGCGGGGGGGAGATTCAGGAGCAGTACTTC. This encodes CASSRRGGGEIQEQYF.

The chain uses TRBV7-9 and TRBJ1-2; the D is unclear. The CDR3 loop spans 12 amino acids. The ends were cut back, 5 bases at V and 13 bases at J, with 17 bases in the middle. Looked up from germline, CDR1 is SEHNR and CDR2 is FQNEAQ (reference sequence). The CDR3 loop is CASSLIDEGGTF. The DNA of the CDR3 is TGTGCCAGCAGCCTAATAGATGAGGGAGGCACCTTC. Full variable domain (remainder filled in from reference TRBV7-9 and TRBJ1-2): DTGVSQNPRHKITKRGQNVTFRCDPISEHNRLYWYRQTLGQGPEFLTYFQNEAQLEKSRLLSDRFSAERPKGSFSTLEIQRTEQGDSAMYLCASSLIDEGGTFGSGTRLTVV.

V and J are TRBV5-8 and TRBJ1-1; maybe TRBD1 (5 bases). The V gene lost 0 bases and the J gene lost 1 base, with 7 bases spanning the gap. There are 14 residues in the CDR3. The germline CDR1 and CDR2 sequences are SGHTS and YDEGEE. DNA of the CDR3: TGTGCCAGCAGCTTGGGGGGCCGGAACACTGAAGCTTTCTTT. It encodes CASSLGGRNTEAFF.

This chain links TRBV11-2 with TRBJ2-7, with 9 positions matching TRBD2. The CDR3 runs to 15 residues. The germline V gene has CDR1 SGHAT and CDR2 FQNNGV. Trimming cost V 2 bases and J 0 bases; bases outside gene matches: 2. In nucleotides, the CDR3 is TGTGCCAGCAGCTTATCAGCGGGGGGCTCCTACGAGCAGTACTTC. Protein product: CASSLSAGGSYEQYF.

The CDR3 nucleotides read TGTGCCAGCAGGAGGCCGGGACTAGCGGGGGGTTTGACAGATACGCAGTATTTT. Protein sequence: CASRRPGLAGGLTDTQYF. The V and J genes are TRBV7-9 and TRBJ2-3, with 15 bases fitting TRBD2. Germline lookup yields CDR1 SEHNR and CDR2 FQNEAQ (reference sequence). Germline trimming cut 6 bases from V and 3 bases from J; bases unmatched to any gene: 10. The CDR3 spans 18 residues.

This sequence joins TRBV27 and TRBJ1-3, with TRBD1 matching over 8 bases. The V gene's germline CDR1 is MNHEY and CDR2 SMNVEV (reference sequence). Trimming at V came to 5 bases and at J to 4 bases, leaving 4 bases not matched to a gene. This CDR3 has 14 residues. The CDR3 reads CASSGQGLGNTIYF. For the CDR3, the DNA is TGTGCCAGCAGTGGACAGGGACTCGGAAACACCATATATTTT.

This clone was counted only a few times. The rearrangement joins TRBV4-3 to TRBJ2-7, with 10 bases matching TRBD1. V lost 4 bases and J lost 3; bases outside the gene matches: 6. The CDR3 length is 15 residues. Germline CDR1 and CDR2: LGHNA and YSLEER. CDR3: CASSLGRTGGYEQYF. The CDR3, as DNA: TGCGCCAGCAGCCTCGGGAGGACAGGGGGCTACGAGCAGTACTTC.

The chain carries TRBV7-9 and TRBJ1-1; TRBD1 aligns across 9 bases. The CDR3 sequence is 15 residues long. The germline CDR1 and CDR2 sequences are SEHNR and FQNEAQ (reference sequence). The V gene end was trimmed by 4 bases and the J gene end by 3 bases; junction bases not matched to a gene: 6. Written as DNA, the CDR3 is TGTGCCAGCAGCTCGACAGGGGGAGCGGACACTGAAGCTTTCTTT. It translates to CASSSTGGADTEAFF.

V and J are TRBV30 and TRBJ2-3, with 9 bases that match TRBD2. CDR3 size: 18 residues. Germline-derived CDR1 and CDR2 are GTSNPN and SVGIG (reference sequence). The J segment lost 4 bases and the V segment lost 1 base, leaving 15 bases of the junction unmatched. Written as DNA, the CDR3 is TGTGCCTGGAGTGCCGAGGTGGGCGGGGGGGGAACCTCAGATACGCAGTATTTT. Translated, it gives CAWSAEVGGGGTSDTQYF.

The rearrangement links TRBV6-6 to TRBJ1-5; a weak D match, TRBD1 (5 bases). The CDR3 spans 16 residues. The V and J ends lost 0 bases and 5 bases respectively, with 14 bases between them. Germline loops: CDR1 MNHNY, CDR2 SVGAGI (reference sequence). CDR3 in amino acids: CASSYSTPGGDQPQHF. CDR3 bases: TGTGCCAGCAGTTACTCGACGCCGGGGGGGGATCAGCCCCAGCATTTT.

The gene calls are TRBV30 and TRBJ2-1; TRBD1 might be the D (6 bases). Germline V gene sequence: CDR1 GTSNPN, CDR2 SVGIG (reference sequence). Trimming left V 4 bases short and J 6 bases short, with 13 bases between. The CDR3 runs to 13 residues. CDR3 nucleotide sequence: TGTGCCTGGAACCCCGGGACATCCAATGAGCAGTTCTTC. Residues: CAWNPGTSNEQFF.